This T cell receptor beta chain is drawn from a study of T cells after yellow fever vaccination. Study conclusions and caveats: Clonotypes shared by both compartments, CD4 and CD8, made up a small share. A weaker secondary response peaked on day 5, the primary on day 15.

TCRdb reprocessed the 5' RACE reads with MiXCR, giving one entry per CDR3 protein. Of approximately 550,000 distinct CDR3 sequences in the sample, 13% are singletons; the top ten hold over 12%. The table lists this clonotype with a few counts. The antigen is undetermined. The CDR3 is 21 residues long. The genes are TRBV21-1 and TRBJ2-3; whether TRBD2, the table's D call, matches the DNA was not checked. TRBV21-1 is a known pseudogene. This clonotype was obtained from a man younger than 45 who received the YFV17D yellow fever vaccine. The specimen was PBMCs, collected on the day of the yellow fever booster vaccination. The CDR3 nucleotides are TGTGCCAGCAGCCCGGCTAGAGGGACAGCGGGACCCCTCGCGACCACAGATACGCAGTATTTT. Its translation is CASSPARGTAGPLATTDTQYF.